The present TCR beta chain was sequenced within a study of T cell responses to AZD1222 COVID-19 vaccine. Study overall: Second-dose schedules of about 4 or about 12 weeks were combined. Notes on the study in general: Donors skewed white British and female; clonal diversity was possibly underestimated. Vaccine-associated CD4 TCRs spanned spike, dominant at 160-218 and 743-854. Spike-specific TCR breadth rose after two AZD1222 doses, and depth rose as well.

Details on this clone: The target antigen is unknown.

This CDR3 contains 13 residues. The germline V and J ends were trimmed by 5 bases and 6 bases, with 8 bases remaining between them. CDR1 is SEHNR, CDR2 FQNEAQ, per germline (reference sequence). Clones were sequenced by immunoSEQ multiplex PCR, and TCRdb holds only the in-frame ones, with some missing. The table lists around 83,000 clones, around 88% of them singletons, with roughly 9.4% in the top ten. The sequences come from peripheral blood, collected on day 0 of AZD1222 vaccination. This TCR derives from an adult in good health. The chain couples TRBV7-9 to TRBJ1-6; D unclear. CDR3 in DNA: TGTGCCAGCAGCCAGGTCTCTAATTCACCCCTCCACTTT. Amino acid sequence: CASSQVSNSPLHF.